One sample yielded the 19 T cell receptor beta chains listed below, sequenced in a study of liver allograft versus peripheral blood T cells (dated by TCRdb to the early 2020s). A note on the overall study: T cell receptor repertoires present within transplanted livers were compared with repertoires in the peripheral blood of liver transplant recipients.

The sequencer listed for this sample is Illumina MiSeq. The public reads were run again by TCRdb, first through fastp at Q25 and then through MiXCR, and only productive beta chains were kept. Entries are consolidated by CDR3 protein sequence, retaining the most common genes and DNA. The sample table lists about 5,600 distinct CDR3 sequences, 14% of them with a count of one. The ten largest account for about 3.1% of the sample. The receptors shown here come from a human patient who had a liver transplant. After a transplant, the donor of the graft may account for some T cells.

This clonotype was detected many times. This sequence joins TRBV18 and TRBJ2-6, with no clear D. This CDR3 contains 19 residues. Trimming took off 2 bases at V and 0 bases at J, with 17 bases between the two ends. Looked up from germline, CDR1 is KGHSH and CDR2 is LQKENI. The CDR3 DNA follows: TGTGCCAGCTCACCAGTAGGGATTAGCCCTCCCTCTGGGGCCAACGTCCTGACTTTC. Translated, it gives CASSPVGISPPSGANVLTF.

This clonotype is deemed medium-sized. V is TRBV6-6 and J is TRBJ2-3; 11 bases fit TRBD2. Unmatched junction bases numbered 9, after V lost 5 bases and J lost 2 bases. CDR1 is MNHNY and CDR2 is SVGAGI in the germline V gene (reference sequence). CDR3 length: 17 amino acids. The CDR3 DNA follows: TGTGCCAGCAGTCGGGGGCTAGCGGGAGGTGCCACAGATACGCAGTATTTT. Residues: CASSRGLAGGATDTQYF.

By share, this clonotype ranks as medium-sized. This chain connects TRBV6-1 to TRBJ1-1; TRBD1 matches 8 bases. The CDR3 runs to 16 residues. The junction had 6 bases not matched to a gene; V was cut back by 3 bases and J by 0 bases. Germline CDR1 MNHNS, CDR2 SASEGT. The CDR3 here is CASSDHWDRMNTEAFF. CDR3 coding DNA: TGTGCCAGCAGTGACCACTGGGACAGGATGAACACTGAAGCTTTCTTT.

The chain employs TRBV7-2 and TRBJ2-5, with D maybe TRBD2 (6 bases). The CDR3 has 13 amino acids. The V end lost 5 bases, the J end lost 3 bases, and 10 bases lay between the germline ends. CDR1 is SGHTA and CDR2 is FQGNSA in the germline V gene. CDR3 sequence reads: CASSGDFKETQYF. The DNA of the CDR3 is TGTGCCAGCAGCGGGGACTTTAAAGAGACCCAGTACTTC.

As concerns this clonotype: A read error is possible here, since a much larger clone lies one base away. V is TRBV14 and J is TRBJ1-2, with D hard to call. The V end was cut by 4 bases, the J end by 6 bases, with 12 bases between. This CDR3 comprises 13 residues. Germline V gene lookup returns CDR1 SGHDN and CDR2 FVKESK. CDR3 region: CASSPRVGDGYTF. The CDR3 nucleotides are TGTGCCAGCAGCCCCCGAGTGGGCGATGGCTACACCTTC. Drawing the rest from reference TRBV14 and TRBJ1-2, the complete variable domain is EAGVTQFPSHSVIEKGQTVTLRCDPISGHDNLYWYRRVMGKEIKFLLHFVKESKQDESGMPNNRFLAERTGGTYSTLKVQPAELEDSGVYFCASSPRVGDGYTFGSGTRLTVV.

This clonotype rates as medium-sized. The gene calls are TRBV12-3 or TRBV12-4 and TRBJ1-1, with D tentatively TRBD1 (5 bases). V was cut by 7 bases and J by 5 bases, with 14 bases left in between. CDR3 size: 13 residues. Here the CDR3 reads CASNGGMGTEAFF. The CDR3 nucleotides read TGTGCCAGCAATGGGGGAATGGGGACTGAAGCTTTCTTT.

This rearrangement joins TRBV7-2 to TRBJ2-3; a possible D gene is TRBD1 (5 bases). The CDR3 is 14 residues long. In germline, CDR1 is SGHTA, CDR2 FQGNSA. V lost 4 bases and J 2 bases, leaving 10 bases between the germline ends. The CDR3 DNA follows: TGTGCCAGCAGCTCCAGGGCCTCCACAGATACGCAGTATTTT. Encoded protein: CASSSRASTDTQYF.

This clonotype qualifies as medium-sized. The chain has TRBV6-5 and TRBJ1-2, with D possibly matching TRBD1 (5 bases). Per the germline V gene, CDR1 is MNHEY and CDR2 is SVGAGI. Trimming stripped 2 bases from V and 4 bases from J, with 14 bases between. This CDR3 is 15 amino acids long. Here the CDR3 reads CASSYAGGVGYGYTF. CDR3 DNA: TGTGCCAGCAGTTACGCGGGGGGGGTCGGCTATGGCTACACCTTC.

By sample share, this clonotype is medium-sized (0.01 to 0.1%). This chain joins TRBV5-4 and TRBJ2-1; D gene uncertain. V gave up 0 bases and J gave up 6 bases, with 7 bases separating them. There are 13 residues in the CDR3. In germline, CDR1 is SGHNT, CDR2 YYREEE (reference sequence). The CDR3 sequence is CASSLGPINEQFF. CDR3 nucleotide sequence: TGTGCCAGCAGCTTGGGGCCTATCAATGAGCAGTTCTTC. Complete variable domain (other parts from reference TRBV5-4 and TRBJ2-1): ETGVTQSPTHLIKTRGQQVTLRCSSQSGHNTVSWYQQALGQGPQFIFQYYREEENGRGNFPPRFSGLQFPNYSSELNVNALELDDSALYLCASSLGPINEQFFGPGTRLTVL.

This clonotype ranks as medium-sized (0.01 to 0.1%). The V call is TRBV6-5, the J call TRBJ1-2; 7 bases match TRBD1. The CDR3 sequence is 13 residues long. With V trimmed by 6 bases and J by 4 bases, 5 bases remained unmatched. Germline-derived CDR1 and CDR2 are MNHEY and SVGAGI. CDR3 nucleotides: TGTGCCAGCAGAAAACGGGACAGCTATGGCTACACCTTC. This codes for CASRKRDSYGYTF.

For this clonotype: A read error may explain this, as a much larger clone is one base away. The chain joins TRBV5-4 to TRBJ1-5; D not resolved. The CDR3 loop spans 13 amino acids. Germline CDR1 is SGHNT and CDR2 is YYREEE (reference sequence). The CDR3 nucleotides read TGTGCCTGCAGCCGCGACAGCAATCAGCCCCAGCATTTT. Protein sequence: CACSRDSNQPQHF.

This clonotype is medium-sized (0.01 to 0.1%). The CDR3 loop reads CASSGGIKNYEQYF. CDR3 bases: TGTGCCAGCAGCGGCGGGATTAAGAACTACGAGCAGTACTTC. The V and J genes are TRBV5-4 and TRBJ2-7; perhaps TRBD2 as D (6 bases). V was clipped by 4 bases and J by 3 bases, with 14 bases between them. Germline V gives CDR1 SGHNT, CDR2 YYREEE (reference sequence). This CDR3 is built from 14 residues.

V gene TRBV11-3 combines with J gene TRBJ1-6, with 7 bases that match TRBD1. Trimming took 4 bases from V and 8 from J; bases not matched to a gene: 14. The CDR3 consists of 17 residues. The V gene's germline CDR1 is SGHNT and CDR2 YENEEA. In DNA, the CDR3 is TGTGCCAGCAGCTCACCCCCTTTGACAGGGATCGATTCACCCCTCCACTTT. It yields the protein CASSSPPLTGIDSPLHF.

By share, this clonotype ranks as medium-sized. The chain links TRBV6-1 to TRBJ1-2; D unresolved. The CDR3 extends over 15 amino acids. V was clipped by 7 bases and J by 2 bases, with 17 bases between them. Germline V gives CDR1 MNHNS, CDR2 SASEGT. The CDR3 is CASTPDPGENYGYTF. The CDR3 nucleotides are TGTGCCAGCACCCCCGACCCAGGAGAAAACTATGGCTACACCTTC.

By share of the sample, this clonotype is medium-sized. The chain combines TRBV9 with TRBJ1-6, with D possibly matching TRBD1 (5 bases). Trimming pared 3 bases from V and 4 bases from J, leaving 8 bases between. The CDR3 has 14 residues. Germline assignment: CDR1 SGDLS and CDR2 YYNGEE. The CDR3 sequence is CASSARVYNSPLHF. CDR3 nucleotides: TGTGCCAGCAGCGCCAGGGTGTATAATTCACCCCTCCACTTT.

Judged by abundance, this clonotype is large (0.1 to 1%). J is TRBJ1-1 and V is TRBV6-6; D gene uncertain. CDR3 length: 15 amino acids. Per the germline V gene, CDR1 is MNHNY and CDR2 is SVGAGI (reference sequence). V shed 4 bases and J shed 0 bases, with 12 bases lying between them. Here the CDR3 reads CASSSQASVNTEAFF. CDR3 coding DNA: TGTGCCAGCAGTTCTCAGGCATCGGTGAACACTGAAGCTTTCTTT.

By share, this clonotype counts as large. The gene calls are TRBV18 and TRBJ1-1; 9 bases map to TRBD1. The V and J ends lost 0 bases and 12 bases, in that order; junction bases with no gene match: 14. Germline CDR1 and CDR2: KGHSH and LQKENI. CDR3 length: 16 residues. The CDR3 DNA follows: TGTGCCAGCTCACCACCGGGGCTGACAGGGGGAATGGAGACTTTCTTT. Translation: CASSPPGLTGGMETFF.

V usage is TRBV3-1 and J usage is TRBJ1-1; D is undetermined. Germline V gives CDR1 LGHDT, CDR2 YNNKEL (reference sequence). V dropped 2 bases and J dropped 0 bases, with 7 bases sitting between them. This CDR3 has 14 amino acids. As DNA, the CDR3 is TGTGCCAGCAGCCAATTCATAATGAACACTGAAGCTTTCTTT. Its translation: CASSQFIMNTEAFF.

By proportion, this clonotype is medium-sized. The chain couples TRBV6-1 to TRBJ2-7, with D tentatively TRBD1 (5 bases). Per the germline V gene, CDR1 is MNHNS and CDR2 is SASEGT. Trimming shortened V by 5 bases and J by 3 bases, and 17 bases separated the two germline ends. This CDR3 spans 15 amino acids. For the CDR3, the DNA is TGTGCCAGCAGTTTCTACCCGTCCCAGGGCTACGAGCAGTACTTC. Its protein product is CASSFYPSQGYEQYF.